This TCR beta chain was captured in a study of cytomegalovirus exposure and HLA in healthy donors. Study summary: HLA-typed donors were the source of about 85 million unique TCRs, which an early data release held.

Comments on this clone: Antigen unknown.

CDR3 size: 17 residues. J gave up 6 bases and V 0 bases, and 8 bases lay outside the gene matches. Germline V gene data show CDR1 as LNHNV and CDR2 as YYDKDF (reference sequence). Study-level results: Within a later analysis, the majority of CMV-associated TCR beta chains appeared HLA-restricted. Within the data, a cluster of highly shared sequence variants was likely a sequencing artifact. It was only CMV serostatus that was available as immune exposure information.

13 Jbeta primers and 60 Vbeta primers were used for the PCR. Clones were sequenced by immunoSEQ multiplex PCR, and TCRdb holds only the in-frame ones, with some missing. The sample consists of tens of thousands of clones, roughly 90% of them appearing once. V gene TRBV15 combines with J gene TRBJ2-2; TRBD2 matches at 9 bases. The clonotype was recovered from a woman aged 18 to 35 in good health and CMV-seronegative. Source material: PBMCs. The DNA for the CDR3 is TGTGCCACCAGCAGAGATTATGAGGGGACTAGCCCCGGGGAGCTGTTTTTT. Its translation is CATSRDYEGTSPGELFF.